These 26 T cell receptor beta chains share one sample of origin, sequenced in a study of tumor and adjacent non-tumor tissue in lung cancer. TCRbeta libraries were built with three rounds of nested PCR, modified from ARM-PCR. TCRdb re-derived calls from the multiplex PCR reads in MiXCR, one entry per CDR3 protein. There are nearly 50,000 distinct CDR3 sequences in the sample; less than 70% occur only once, and 30% lies in the top ten. This sample's RNA came from whole unsorted tissue. More than 3 cm separated this lung sample from the edge of the tumor. The sequenced sample consisted of distant non-tumor lung tissue. These TCRs come from an older woman with non-small cell lung cancer.

In its sample, this clonotype was seen once. Mismatch with germline at one junction end may stem from a read error. The V gene is TRBV12-3 or TRBV12-4, the J gene TRBJ2-2; unclear D gene. The CDR3 contains 12 residues. As DNA, the CDR3 is TGTACCAGCTGTTTCCGGCCTGAGGAGCTGTTTTTT. It translates to CTSCFRPEELFF.

A note on this clonotype: One end of the junction varies from germline; a read error may be responsible. This chain links TRBV6-6 with TRBJ1-5; D call uncertain. Germline V lookup: CDR1 MNHNY, CDR2 SVGAGI (reference sequence). The CDR3 extends over 12 amino acids. CDR3 coding DNA: TGTGCCGGCAACCAGCCAAATCGGCCCCAACATTTT. Translating it yields CAGNQPNRPQHF.

In regard to this clonotype: This may stem from a read error, because a much larger clone lies one nucleotide away. This CDR3 is missing its conserved last phenylalanine or tryptophan, likely due to a read error. This sequence joins TRBV7-9 and TRBJ2-7; 7 nucleotides match TRBD1. Germline V gene lookup returns CDR1 SEHNR and CDR2 FQNEAQ (reference sequence). V trimming: 3 bases; J trimming: 3 bases; junction bases outside the gene matches: 8. CDR3 length: 15 amino acids. The CDR3 loop is CASSLAGGISYEQYL. As DNA, the CDR3 is TGTGCCAGCAGCTTGGCAGGGGGAATCAGCTACGAGCAGTACCTC.

With respect to this clonotype: One end of the junction fails to match germline, which may point to a read error. The chain combines TRBV5-1 with TRBJ1-1, with 12 bases matching TRBD1. Germline assignment: CDR1 SGHRS and CDR2 YFSETQ. CDR3 length: 15 residues. CDR3 region: CARSISGTGGTESFF. CDR3 DNA sequence: TGCGCCAGGAGCATATCCGGGACAGGGGGCACTGAATCTTTCTTT.

This clonotype was found once. The chain combines TRBV6-6 with TRBJ1-5; D remains ambiguous. Between the trimmed V and J ends, which lost 9 bases and 0 bases, there was a span of 18 bases. The germline gives CDR1 MNHNY, CDR2 SVGAGI (reference sequence). The CDR3 contains 16 residues. The CDR3 bases are TGTGCCAGAAGCCACAGACATCACGATAGCAATCAGCCCCAGCATTTT. It translates to CARSHRHHDSNQPQHF.

On this clonotype: As the CDR3 is not closed by the conserved phenylalanine or tryptophan, this likely results from a read error. This sequence joins TRBV29-1 and TRBJ2-3; the D gene could be TRBD1 or TRBD2 (7 bases each). CDR3 size: 14 residues. From germline, CDR1 is SQVTM and CDR2 ANQGSEA. The CDR3 sequence is CSGSRGGGTDTQYS. CDR3 nucleotide sequence: TGCAGTGGCTCCAGGGGGGGAGGCACAGATACGCAGTATTCT.

Details on this clonotype: The CDR3 ends on some other residue instead of the conserved phenylalanine or tryptophan, so this is likely a read error. It is unclear where the CDR3 begins or ends on the DNA, so no DNA is shown, and the CDR3 is as TCRdb lists it. The V call is TRBV11-1, the J call TRBJ1-1. The CDR3 is 13 residues long, ends included. In germline, CDR1 is SGHAT, CDR2 FQDESV (reference sequence). CDR3 amino acids: CASSLNGWTEALY.

The table lists this clonotype with a few counts. A much larger clone lies a single base off, so this may be a read error. V usage is TRBV4-1 and J usage is TRBJ1-5; D not certain. Germline V gene data show CDR1 as MGHRA and CDR2 as YSYEKL. The V gene lost 0 bases and the J gene lost 4 bases, with 7 bases spanning the gap. The CDR3 is 14 residues long. CDR3 region: CASSQEIRNQPQHF. CDR3 nucleotides: TGCGCCAGCAGCCAAGAAATAAGAAATCAGCCCCAGCATTTT.

Note on this clonotype: One end of the junction is discordant with germline, which a read error may explain. The chain recombines TRBV29-1 with TRBJ2-3; 9 bases map to TRBD1. Germline lookup yields CDR1 SQVTM and CDR2 ANQGSEA. The CDR3 runs 16 residues. The CDR3, as DNA: TGCAGCCTTGAAGATCCGGGACAGGGAAGCACAGATACACAGTATTTT. It is translated as CSLEDPGQGSTDTQYF.

Worth noting for this clonotype: The germline gene is not matched at one end of the junction; a read error may be the cause. The chain carries TRBV7-6 and TRBJ2-1, with D perhaps TRBD1 or TRBD2 (6 bases each). Germline V gene lookup returns CDR1 SGHVS and CDR2 FNYEAQ. CDR3 size: 14 residues. The CDR3 DNA reads as TGTGCCAGCAGCTTATCGGTGCGGGACAATGTGCAGTTCTTC. It encodes CASSLSVRDNVQFF.

Remarks on this clonotype: This sequence may be a read error, since a much larger clone differs from it by one base. This rearrangement joins TRBV20-1 to TRBJ1-2; a weak D match, TRBD1 (6 bases). CDR1 and CDR2 from the germline V gene are DFQATT and SNEGSKA (reference sequence). This CDR3 has 15 residues. CDR3 sequence (DNA): TGCAGTGCTAGAGATTTCGGGGGGCGCGTCGATGGCTACAGCTTC. Amino acids: CSARDFGGRVDGYSF.

The genes are TRBV11-2 and TRBJ2-7, with D unclear. V gave up 2 bases and J gave up 4 bases, with 12 bases separating them. CDR3 length equals 14 residues. Germline CDR1 SGHAT, CDR2 FQNNGV. CDR3 in amino acids: CASSLTGGSYEQYF. In DNA form, the CDR3 reads TGTGCCAGCAGCTTAACCGGTGGCTCTTACGAGCAGTACTTC.

This clonotype was observed many times. J is TRBJ2-7 and V is TRBV12-3 or TRBV12-4; no clear D gene. Trimming pared 3 bases from V and 1 base from J, leaving 7 bases between. CDR3 length: 13 residues. The CDR3 coding sequence is TGTGCCAGCAGTTTCCGGCAGTCCTACGAGCAGTACTTC. This encodes CASSFRQSYEQYF.

In this sample, this clonotype turned up many times. The V gene is TRBV29-1, the J gene TRBJ1-2; 8 nucleotides match TRBD1. V trimming: 4 bases; J trimming: 8 bases; junction bases outside the gene matches: 6. This CDR3 has 12 residues. The germline CDR1 and CDR2 sequences are SQVTM and ANQGSEA. The CDR3 sequence is CSVGDRGWGYTF. The DNA for the CDR3 is TGCAGCGTTGGCGACAGGGGTTGGGGCTACACCTTC.

This clonotype showed up many times. V usage is TRBV6-5 and J usage is TRBJ2-2; D not certain. The CDR3 has 16 amino acids. V was clipped by 6 bases and J by 4 bases, with 18 bases between them. From germline, CDR1 is MNHEY and CDR2 SVGAGI. In nucleotides, the CDR3 is TGTGCCAGCAGCCGATCGGGCGGAGAGATCACCGGGGAGCTGTTTTTT. Translated, it gives CASSRSGGEITGELFF.

Turning to this clonotype: Germline is not matched at one junction end, which may reflect a read error. The CDR3 sequence is CSIVQHEQYF. CDR3 sequence (DNA): TGCAGCATCGTGCAACACGAACAGTACTTC. The rearrangement uses TRBV29-1 and TRBJ2-7; D ambiguous. CDR3 length: 10 amino acids. Germline CDR1 is SQVTM and CDR2 is ANQGSEA.

There are a few counts of this clonotype. The chain combines TRBV11-2 with TRBJ2-4; D not resolved. V gave up 3 bases and J gave up 8 bases, with 11 bases separating them. The CDR3 has 13 residues. Germline assignment: CDR1 SGHAT and CDR2 FQNNGV. DNA of the CDR3: TGTGCCAGCAGCTTTCTGAATGGGGACATTCAGTACTTC. Its translation is CASSFLNGDIQYF.

In this sample, this clonotype turned up many times. This chain connects TRBV29-1 to TRBJ2-1; 9 nucleotides line up with TRBD2. The V segment lost 7 bases and the J segment 6 bases; nucleotides outside the gene matches: 19. Germline-derived CDR1 and CDR2 are SQVTM and ANQGSEA. This CDR3 spans 17 amino acids. CDR3 protein: CSATRLADHFFRNEQFF. CDR3 DNA: TGCAGCGCTACGCGACTAGCGGACCACTTCTTTCGCAATGAGCAGTTCTTC.

The rearrangement links TRBV20-1 to TRBJ2-1, with D maybe TRBD2 (6 bases). Deletions cut 0 bases from V and 3 bases from J, with 12 bases between. The length of the CDR3 is 15 residues. Germline V gene data show CDR1 as DFQATT and CDR2 as SNEGSKA (reference sequence). CDR3 protein: CSARDGPGVYNEQFF. The CDR3 nucleotides read TGCAGTGCTAGAGATGGGCCGGGAGTCTACAATGAGCAGTTCTTC.

In regard to this clonotype: A much larger clone differs from this one at a single base, so this may be a read error. The V gene is TRBV5-1, the J gene TRBJ2-1; D ambiguous. Germline CDR1 SGHRS, CDR2 YFSETQ. V dropped 5 bases and J dropped 0 bases, with 12 bases sitting between them. The CDR3 contains 15 residues. The CDR3, as DNA: TGCGCCAGCAGTATCGAAACGAACTCCTACAATGAGCAGTTCTTC. Amino acid sequence: CASSIETNSYNEQFF.

This clonotype was detected once. One end of the junction varies from germline; a read error may be responsible. The chain joins TRBV10-1 to TRBJ1-1, with D unclear. The germline V gene has CDR1 WNHNN and CDR2 SYGVQD (reference sequence). CDR3 length: 13 amino acids. CDR3: CASGATRGTEASF. The CDR3, as DNA: TGCGCCAGCGGTGCCACCCGGGGAACTGAAGCTTCCTTT.

Worth noting for this clonotype: It may be a read error: a sequence one base away is much more abundant. The chain employs TRBV20-1 and TRBJ2-7; 13 bases are a match to TRBD2. The CDR3 extends over 14 amino acids. The V gene end was trimmed by 5 bases and the J gene end by 3 bases; junction bases not matched to a gene: 4. CDR1 and CDR2 (germline): DFQATT, SNEGSKA (reference sequence). The CDR3 nucleotides read TGCAGTGCTCTTCGGACTAGCGGGAGCTACGAGCAGTACTTC. Residues: CSALRTSGSYEQYF.

Worth noting for this clonotype: A read error may explain this, as a much larger clone is one base away. CDR3 sequence: CASTLTRGTEAFF. DNA for the CDR3: TGTGCCAGCACCCTAACAAGGGGCACTGAAGCTTTCTTT. The chain joins TRBV6-2 or TRBV6-3 to TRBJ1-1, with D perhaps matching TRBD1 (5 bases). V lost 7 bases and J 4 bases, leaving 13 bases between the germline ends. The germline V gene encodes CDR1 MNHEY and CDR2 SVGEGT. The CDR3 is 13 amino acids.

Concerning this clonotype: The junction departs from germline at one end; a sequencing error may be responsible. CDR3 sequence (DNA): TGCAGCGTTGGTCAGGCTTCAGGAGGGGAGACCAAGTACTTC. Translation: CSVGQASGGETKYF. The V and J genes are TRBV29-1 and TRBJ2-5; a possible D gene is TRBD2 (6 bases). The CDR3 runs 14 residues. CDR1 and CDR2 from the germline V gene are SQVTM and ANQGSEA.

In its sample, this clonotype was seen a few times. This CDR3 reads CASSMRSGGTYEQYF. In nucleotides, the CDR3 is TGTGCCAGTAGTATGAGAAGCGGGGGTACCTACGAGCAGTACTTC. The chain is built from TRBV19 and TRBJ2-7; 8 bases are shared with TRBD2. The V gene end was trimmed by 3 bases and the J gene end by 2 bases; junction bases not matched to a gene: 6. There are 15 residues in the CDR3. Per germline, CDR1 LNHDA and CDR2 SQIVND (reference sequence).

Regarding this clonotype: Being one base from a much bigger clone, this may be a read error. The chain recombines TRBV6-1 with TRBJ2-3; 9 bases map to TRBD2. This CDR3 has 16 residues. V shed 6 bases, J shed 8 bases, and the junction held 15 bases outside the gene matches. The germline V gene has CDR1 MNHNS and CDR2 SASEGT. Here the CDR3 reads CASRTLTGGGGGTQYF. The CDR3 DNA is TGTGCCAGCAGGACACTAACGGGAGGCGGGGGGGGTACGCAGTATTTT.